This passage covers 22 T cell receptor beta chains from one sample sequenced in a study of blood T cell repertoires in COVID-19. Assay: immunoSEQ multiplex PCR; the TCRdb copy retains only in-frame clones and omits some. The sample includes just under 250,000 clones, about 89% of them seen just once. Sequencing was carried out using PBMCs or T cells enriched from blood (not recorded which). The receptors here all came from a woman aged 25 to 39 who had recovered from COVID-19.

CDR3 amino acids: CASSFRQGDEKLFF. The CDR3 DNA reads TGTGCCAGTAGTTTCCGACAGGGGGATGAAAAACTGTTTTTT. The chain uses TRBV19 and TRBJ1-4; 9 bases are a match to TRBD1. Trimming at V came to 5 bases and at J to 6 bases, leaving 4 bases not matched to a gene. The CDR3 is 14 residues long. Germline V gene sequence: CDR1 LNHDA, CDR2 SQIVND (reference sequence).

This clone was observed a handful of times. V is TRBV11-3 and J is TRBJ1-2, with TRBD1 identical over 9 bases. The CDR3 totals 17 residues. V trimming: 10 bases; J trimming: 0 bases; junction bases outside the gene matches: 15. CDR1 and CDR2 from the germline V gene are SGHNT and YENEEA. DNA for the CDR3: TGTGCCACCCACCGGGACAGGGACCCTCGAGCTAACTATGGCTACACCTTC. Translation gives CATHRDRDPRANYGYTF.

This chain links TRBV21-1 with TRBJ1-5; TRBD1 reflects the table's D call only, with no check against the DNA. TRBV21-1 is termed a pseudogene. The CDR3 totals 15 residues. The CDR3 DNA is TGTGCCAGCAGCAACGAGGCAGGGAAGCATCAGCCCCAGCATTTT. The encoded protein is CASSNEAGKHQPQHF.

The chain is built from TRBV27 and TRBJ1-2, with unresolved D. This CDR3 is 14 amino acids long. Trimming left V 0 bases short and J 5 bases short, with 10 bases between. Germline-derived CDR1 and CDR2 are MNHEY and SMNVEV (reference sequence). The CDR3: CASSLSGGRYGYTF. The CDR3 DNA sequence: TGTGCCAGCAGTTTATCGGGAGGGAGGTATGGCTACACCTTC.

This chain joins TRBV27 and TRBJ2-3; possible D gene TRBD2, 7 bases. V gave up 8 bases and J gave up 5 bases, with 20 bases separating them. The CDR3 has 15 amino acids. Germline V gene lookup returns CDR1 MNHEY and CDR2 SMNVEV (reference sequence). Here the CDR3 DNA reads TGTGCCAGCCCCTCCTGGGGGGGCGTTGAAGATACGCAGTATTTT. Protein: CASPSWGGVEDTQYF.

The CDR3 bases are TGTGCCAGCAGCCACCCTGCTGCGGGAAGGGCCGGGGAGCTGTTTTTT. It is translated as CASSHPAAGRAGELFF. The rearrangement links TRBV3-1 (or the pseudogene TRBV3-2) to TRBJ2-2; a weak D match, TRBD2 (6 bases). Germline lookup yields CDR1 LGHDT and CDR2 YNNKEL (reference sequence). Trimming took 3 bases from V and 6 from J, leaving 17 bases between them. The CDR3 sequence is 16 residues long.

This sequence joins TRBV5-4 and TRBJ1-1, with D possibly being TRBD1 (5 bases). This CDR3 has 13 amino acids. V was cut by 3 bases and J by 8 bases, with 14 bases left in between. Per the germline V gene, CDR1 is SGHNT and CDR2 is YYREEE (reference sequence). The CDR3 spells CASSSPGRTEAFF. CDR3 sequence (DNA): TGTGCCAGCAGCTCCCCGGGTAGGACAGAAGCTTTCTTT.

The chain is built from TRBV7-9 and TRBJ1-4; D gene ambiguous. CDR1 is SEHNR and CDR2 is FQNEAQ in the germline V gene (reference sequence). This CDR3 is built from 15 residues. The V gene lost 4 bases and the J gene lost 7 bases, with 16 bases spanning the gap. The CDR3: CASSSGVGRGEKLFF. In nucleotides, the CDR3 is TGTGCCAGCAGCTCGGGTGTTGGCCGGGGTGAAAAACTGTTTTTT.

The V and J genes are TRBV24-1 and TRBJ2-1; possibly TRBD2 for D (6 bases). V dropped 0 bases and J dropped 8 bases, with 13 bases sitting between them. This CDR3 comprises 15 residues. The V gene's germline CDR1 is KGHDR and CDR2 SFDVKD. The CDR3 coding sequence is TGTGCCACCAGTGATTTGCTACGCGGGGCCGATGAGCAGTTCTTC. Protein sequence: CATSDLLRGADEQFF.

The chain combines TRBV18 with TRBJ1-1; tentatively, D is TRBD1 (5 bases). The CDR3 extends over 14 amino acids. Germline V gene lookup returns CDR1 KGHSH and CDR2 LQKENI. V dropped 2 bases and J dropped 5 bases, with 12 bases sitting between them. CDR3 bases: TGTGCCAGCTCACCAGGGGTAGCAGGGACTGAAGCTTTCTTT. Translating it yields CASSPGVAGTEAFF.

The V gene is TRBV5-1, the J gene TRBJ2-2; D not resolved. CDR1 is SGHRS and CDR2 is YFSETQ in the germline V gene. The CDR3 sequence is 11 residues long. V lost 3 bases and J lost 5, with 2 bases in between. CDR3 protein: CASSSTGELFF. DNA of the CDR3: TGCGCCAGCAGCTCGACCGGGGAGCTGTTTTTT.

The gene calls are TRBV29-1 and TRBJ1-5; D might be TRBD1 (5 bases). V lost 7 bases and J 1 base, leaving 14 bases between the germline ends. The CDR3 covers 14 residues. Germline V gene data show CDR1 as SQVTM and CDR2 as ANQGSEA. The DNA for the CDR3 is TGCAGCGCCGGAATGGGGGGGAGCAATCAGCCCCAGCATTTT. As protein: CSAGMGGSNQPQHF.

In this sample, this clone turned up once. The chain employs TRBV18 and TRBJ2-1; 12 positions agree with TRBD2. Trimming removed 5 bases from V and 8 bases from J; junction bases left unmatched: 7. Looked up from germline, CDR1 is KGHSH and CDR2 is LQKENI. The CDR3 extends over 15 amino acids. As DNA, the CDR3 is TGTGCCAGCTCATCACTAGCGGGAGGTTCCGATGAGCAGTTCTTC. Translated: CASSSLAGGSDEQFF.

This rearrangement joins TRBV19 to TRBJ2-7; TRBD1 matches at 7 bases. Germline values: CDR1 LNHDA, CDR2 SQIVND (reference sequence). This CDR3 has 14 amino acids. V lost 3 bases, J lost 2 bases, and 4 bases stayed unmatched. The CDR3 sequence: CASSMQTGTYEQYF. The CDR3 DNA sequence: TGTGCCAGTAGTATGCAGACAGGGACCTACGAGCAGTACTTC. The entire variable domain, with the rest obtained from reference TRBV19 and TRBJ2-7, is as follows: DGGITQSPKYLFRKEGQNVTLSCEQNLNHDAMYWYRQDPGQGLRLIYYSQIVNDFQKGDIAEGYSVSREKKESFPLTVTSAQKNPTAFYLCASSMQTGTYEQYFGPGTRLTVT.

The chain is built from TRBV19 and TRBJ1-1; unclear D gene. The CDR3 is 16 residues long. From germline, CDR1 is LNHDA and CDR2 SQIVND (reference sequence). V was cut by 3 bases and J by 1 base, with 15 bases left in between. This CDR3 reads CASSMRNLEKNTEAFF. In DNA form, the CDR3 reads TGTGCCAGTAGTATGCGGAACCTAGAAAAGAACACTGAAGCTTTCTTT.

This chain connects TRBV28 to TRBJ2-7, with 9 nucleotides matching TRBD2. Germline V gene data show CDR1 as MDHEN and CDR2 as SYDVKM. V trimming: 0 bases; J trimming: 6 bases; junction bases outside the gene matches: 3. The CDR3 length is 14 residues. CDR3 in amino acids: CASSLWLAGFEQYF. In nucleotides, the CDR3 is TGTGCCAGCAGTTTATGGCTAGCGGGATTCGAGCAGTACTTC. Complete variable domain (other parts from reference TRBV28 and TRBJ2-7): DVKVTQSSRYLVKRTGEKVFLECVQDMDHENMFWYRQDPGLGLRLIYFSYDVKMKEKGDIPEGYSVSREKKERFSLILESASTNQTSMYLCASSLWLAGFEQYFGPGTRLTVT.

The CDR3 spells CASSFSGRYEQYF. The DNA for the CDR3 is TGTGCCAGCAGTTTCAGCGGAAGGTACGAGCAGTACTTC. The V gene is TRBV27, the J gene TRBJ2-7, with D possibly matching TRBD2 (5 bases). V was pared by 3 bases and J by 4 bases, with 10 bases between. This CDR3 has 13 amino acids. Germline loops: CDR1 MNHEY, CDR2 SMNVEV (reference sequence).

The CDR3 DNA follows: TGCAGCGTATATCTCGTGAATACCGAGACAGCTTACTACAATGAGCAGTTCTTC. Translation: CSVYLVNTETAYYNEQFF. The chain joins TRBV29-1 to TRBJ2-1; D may be TRBD1 (5 bases). The V gene's germline CDR1 is SQVTM and CDR2 ANQGSEA. Trimming removed 6 bases at V and 3 bases at J, with 27 bases between. The CDR3 is made up of 18 amino acids.

This chain uses TRBV4-2 with TRBJ2-3; D is perhaps TRBD1 (5 bases). The CDR3 spans 15 residues. V lost 0 bases, J lost 2 bases, and 9 bases lay in between. Germline assignment: CDR1 LGHNA and CDR2 YNFKEQ. CDR3 sequence reads: CASSQEGLFTDTQYF. CDR3 in DNA: TGTGCCAGCAGCCAAGAGGGGCTATTCACAGATACGCAGTATTTT.

V is TRBV11-2 and J is TRBJ2-3; maybe TRBD2 (5 bases). The CDR3 covers 16 residues. The V end lost 5 bases, the J end lost 5 bases, and 20 bases lay between the germline ends. The germline V gene has CDR1 SGHAT and CDR2 FQNNGV. CDR3 region: CASSAGFRSEGDTQYF. The CDR3 DNA is TGTGCCAGCAGCGCAGGATTTCGATCCGAGGGAGATACGCAGTATTTT.

V is TRBV19 and J is TRBJ1-1; 9 nucleotides line up with TRBD1. V shed 6 bases, J shed 0 bases, and the junction held 8 bases outside the gene matches. This CDR3 comprises 16 residues. Germline V CDR1 and CDR2: LNHDA, SQIVND (reference sequence). The CDR3: CASRAGQGVLNTEAFF. CDR3 in DNA: TGTGCCAGTAGAGCGGGACAGGGCGTCCTGAACACTGAAGCTTTCTTT.

The CDR3 region is CASTQSGYTIYF. The CDR3 DNA follows: TGTGCCAGCACCCAGAGCGGGTACACCATATATTTT. The chain combines TRBV11-2 with TRBJ1-3; no firm D call. Germline V gene data show CDR1 as SGHAT and CDR2 as FQNNGV. V was clipped by 7 bases and J by 8 bases, with 12 bases between them. The CDR3 sequence is 12 residues long.